These 32 T cell receptor beta chains share one sample of origin, sequenced in a study of long-term antiretroviral therapy in people with HIV. Sequencing relied on immunoSEQ assay v3.0, run at survey level. Method: immunoSEQ multiplex PCR; TCRdb's copy keeps in-frame clones and lacks some. The table lists 20,000 to 25,000 clones, more than 70% of them singletons. This specimen was unsorted PBMCs, taken about 1.8 years before starting antiretroviral therapy. These receptors came from a woman aged 40 to 50 with HIV.

This chain joins TRBV4-2 and TRBJ1-1; D ambiguous. CDR1 is LGHNA, CDR2 YNFKEQ, per germline. Trimming cost V 2 bases and J 1 base, with 11 bases left between them. The CDR3 is 15 residues long. CDR3 sequence (DNA): TGTGCCAGCAGCCAACTATGGACGGAGAACACTGAAGCTTTCTTT. This translates into CASSQLWTENTEAFF.

The chain combines TRBV18 with TRBJ1-2, with a weak D call TRBD1 (5 bases). V lost 6 bases and J lost 0, with 17 bases in between. CDR1 is KGHSH and CDR2 is LQKENI in the germline V gene. The CDR3 is 16 residues long. CDR3 nucleotides: TGTGCCAGCTCTCATAATGATGACAGAGCTAACTATGGCTACACCTTC. It encodes CASSHNDDRANYGYTF.

CDR3 nucleotide sequence: TGCGCCAGCAGCCAAGAGGGGCCGCCAAACACAGATACGCAGTATTTT. As protein: CASSQEGPPNTDTQYF. V usage is TRBV4-3 and J usage is TRBJ2-3; D is perhaps TRBD1 (5 bases). Per germline, CDR1 LGHNA and CDR2 YSLEER. There are 16 residues in the CDR3. V was pared by 0 bases and J by 2 bases, with 12 bases between.

This clone was counted a few times. The V and J genes are TRBV7-9 and TRBJ1-2, with TRBD1 matching over 9 bases. Per germline, CDR1 SEHNR and CDR2 FQNEAQ (reference sequence). The CDR3 extends over 11 amino acids. V was pared by 8 bases and J by 6 bases, with 1 base of the junction left unmatched. CDR3 region: CASGTGNGYTF. The CDR3 nucleotides are TGTGCCAGCGGGACAGGGAATGGCTACACCTTC.

This rearrangement joins TRBV2 to TRBJ1-2, with TRBD1 as a possible D gene (5 bases). V lost 6 bases to trimming and J lost 5 bases, with 13 bases between them. Germline assignment: CDR1 SNHLY and CDR2 FYNNEI. The CDR3 length is 13 residues. The CDR3 DNA follows: TGTGCCAGCAGCCCGGGACCGCGGTATGGCTACACCTTC. It codes for CASSPGPRYGYTF.

In this sample, this clone is medium-sized (0.01 to 0.1%). The rearrangement joins TRBV6-5 to TRBJ1-1; 7 bases fit TRBD1. With V trimmed by 2 bases and J by 4 bases, 1 base remained unmatched. The germline V gene encodes CDR1 MNHEY and CDR2 SVGAGI. The CDR3 sequence is 13 residues long. CDR3: CASSYRGPTEAFF. The CDR3 DNA sequence: TGTGCCAGCAGTTACAGGGGGCCCACTGAAGCTTTCTTT.

The chain employs TRBV7-9 and TRBJ1-3; tentative D call: TRBD1 (5 bases). Trimming shortened V by 8 bases and J by 0 bases, and 17 bases separated the two germline ends. The length of the CDR3 is 16 residues. Germline CDR1 reads SEHNR; CDR2 reads FQNEAQ (reference sequence). CDR3 in amino acids: CASGTSTTSSGNTIYF. The CDR3 DNA sequence: TGTGCCAGCGGGACCAGTACAACCTCCTCTGGAAACACCATATATTTT.

The V gene is TRBV2, the J gene TRBJ1-5, with 7 positions matching TRBD1. The CDR3 spans 14 residues. V shed 7 bases and J 2 bases; nucleotides not matched to a gene: 5. Germline-derived CDR1 and CDR2 are SNHLY and FYNNEI. CDR3 in amino acids: CASKTGMGNQPQHF. CDR3 DNA: TGTGCCAGCAAGACAGGGATGGGCAATCAGCCCCAGCATTTT.

J is TRBJ1-1 and V is TRBV7-9, with no clear D. V was trimmed by 1 base and J by 1 base, leaving 10 bases between them. Germline V lookup: CDR1 SEHNR, CDR2 FQNEAQ (reference sequence). The CDR3 is 15 residues long. The CDR3 protein is CASSLDGRANTEAFF. CDR3 DNA: TGTGCCAGCAGCTTAGACGGCAGAGCGAACACTGAAGCTTTCTTT. Complete variable domain (other parts from reference TRBV7-9 and TRBJ1-1): DTGVSQNPRHKITKRGQNVTFRCDPISEHNRLYWYRQTLGQGPEFLTYFQNEAQLEKSRLLSDRFSAERPKGSFSTLEIQRTEQGDSAMYLCASSLDGRANTEAFFGQGTRLTVV.

The chain carries TRBV7-2 and TRBJ1-1; tentatively, D is TRBD1 (5 bases). This CDR3 region has 16 residues. The germline V and J ends were trimmed by 2 bases and 5 bases, with 18 bases remaining between them. Germline V lookup: CDR1 SGHTA, CDR2 FQGNSA. The CDR3 here is CASSLLSGISGTEAFF. CDR3 sequence (DNA): TGTGCCAGCAGCTTACTGTCAGGGATATCGGGGACTGAAGCTTTCTTT.

V usage is TRBV5-1 and J usage is TRBJ2-5; 14 bases map to TRBD2. The length of the CDR3 is 19 residues. The J segment lost 2 bases and the V segment lost 4 bases, leaving 13 bases of the junction unmatched. Germline CDR1 and CDR2: SGHRS and YFSETQ. CDR3 nucleotides: TGCGCCAGCAGCGTAGCGAAGACTAGCGGGGGGGCGGTACAAGAGACCCAGTACTTC. Encoded protein: CASSVAKTSGGAVQETQYF.

This clone was found once. The V gene is TRBV6-5, the J gene TRBJ1-1; unclear D gene. V lost 0 bases to trimming and J lost 6 bases, with 11 bases between them. This CDR3 spans 14 amino acids. The V gene's germline CDR1 is MNHEY and CDR2 SVGAGI. In DNA form, the CDR3 reads TGTGCCAGCAGTTACTCGAGAGGTAGTCCTGAAGCTTTCTTT. It yields the protein CASSYSRGSPEAFF.

This clone was seen a handful of times. The V and J genes are TRBV30 and TRBJ2-7; no reliable D call. V shed 2 bases and J shed 6 bases, with 11 bases lying between them. Germline CDR1 is GTSNPN and CDR2 is SVGIG (reference sequence). This CDR3 is built from 12 residues. The CDR3: CAWSTRRSEQYF. The CDR3 nucleotides are TGTGCCTGGAGTACCCGACGGTCCGAGCAGTACTTC.

This clone was seen a handful of times. This chain joins TRBV7-9 and TRBJ1-6; 8 bases map to TRBD1. CDR3 length: 13 amino acids. The V gene's germline CDR1 is SEHNR and CDR2 FQNEAQ (reference sequence). The J segment lost 8 bases and the V segment lost 4 bases, leaving 1 base of the junction unmatched. CDR3 bases: TGTGCCAGCAGCTCGACAGGGGATTCACCCCTCCACTTT. Protein product: CASSSTGDSPLHF.

This sequence joins TRBV5-1 and TRBJ2-1, with a weak D call TRBD2 (7 bases). The V end was cut by 1 base, the J end by 0 bases, with 11 bases between. CDR3 length: 16 amino acids. Germline CDR1 is SGHRS and CDR2 is YFSETQ. The CDR3 nucleotides are TGCGCCAGCAGCTTGTCTCGGGGGGCCTCCTACAATGAGCAGTTCTTC. Protein sequence: CASSLSRGASYNEQFF.

A word on this clone: The sample contains more than one DNA sequence encoding this CDR3. This chain uses TRBV9 with TRBJ1-1; D gene unclear. Germline CDR1 SGDLS, CDR2 YYNGEE. The CDR3 has 13 residues. Between the trimmed V and J ends, which lost 0 bases and 2 bases, there was a span of 5 bases. CDR3 protein: CASSVDSNTEAFF. CDR3 DNA: TGTGCCAGCAGCGTAGACAGCAACACTGAAGCTTTCTTT.

This clone came up once. CDR3: CASSWTPNTEAFF. DNA of the CDR3: TGTGCCAGTAGTTGGACACCGAACACTGAAGCTTTCTTT. The rearrangement uses TRBV19 and TRBJ1-1, with a tentative D call TRBD1 (5 bases). Germline-derived CDR1 and CDR2 are LNHDA and SQIVND (reference sequence). The CDR3 consists of 13 residues. V lost 5 bases, J lost 1 base, and 8 bases lay in between.

V usage is TRBV11-3 and J usage is TRBJ1-4; D uncertain. The CDR3 runs to 17 residues. V was cut by 3 bases and J by 5 bases, with 19 bases left in between. Germline assignment: CDR1 SGHNT and CDR2 YENEEA. The CDR3 region has the DNA TGTGCCAGCAGCTTGGGAGGGTACGACCGATGGAATGAAAAACTGTTTTTT. It codes for CASSLGGYDRWNEKLFF.

The chain has TRBV6-5 and TRBJ1-5, with 8 bases that match TRBD1. V lost 0 bases, J lost 7 bases, and 2 bases stayed unmatched. The germline V gene encodes CDR1 MNHEY and CDR2 SVGAGI. The CDR3 extends over 14 amino acids. CDR3: CASSYSGDRQPQHF. The CDR3 DNA is TGTGCCAGCAGTTACTCGGGGGACAGGCAGCCCCAGCATTTT.

The chain has TRBV10-3 and TRBJ2-7; no clear D gene. The CDR3 is 12 residues long. The germline gives CDR1 ENHRY, CDR2 SYGVKD. Trimming removed 2 bases at V and 12 bases at J, with 14 bases between. The CDR3 region is CAISEGSGRGYF. DNA of the CDR3: TGTGCCATCAGTGAGGGCTCCGGCCGCGGGTACTTC.

V is TRBV10-2 and J is TRBJ1-5; TRBD1 aligns across 9 bases. The CDR3 is made up of 13 amino acids. Germline-derived CDR1 and CDR2 are WSHSY and SAAADI. The V segment lost 6 bases and the J segment 7 bases; nucleotides outside the gene matches: 4. CDR3 protein: CASSHGQGQPQHF. CDR3 bases: TGCGCCAGCAGCCACGGACAGGGGCAGCCCCAGCATTTT.

The V gene is TRBV7-8, the J gene TRBJ1-1; D is ambiguous. The CDR3 totals 13 residues. Trimming left V 5 bases short and J 3 bases short, with 10 bases between. CDR1 is SGHVS and CDR2 is FQNEAQ in the germline V gene. CDR3 protein: CASSVAWYTEAFF. The DNA of the CDR3 is TGTGCCAGCAGCGTTGCCTGGTACACTGAAGCTTTCTTT.

This chain joins TRBV5-1 and TRBJ2-3; 12 bases are a match to TRBD2. CDR1 and CDR2 (germline): SGHRS, YFSETQ. Unmatched junction bases numbered 7, after V lost 5 bases and J lost 6 bases. The CDR3 length is 15 residues. The CDR3 is CASSIGGTSGDTQYF. As DNA, the CDR3 is TGCGCCAGCAGTATTGGTGGGACTAGCGGGGATACGCAGTATTTT. Full variable domain (missing parts from reference TRBV5-1 and TRBJ2-3): KAGVTQTPRYLIKTRGQQVTLSCSPISGHRSVSWYQQTPGQGLQFLFEYFSETQRNKGNFPGRFSGRQFSNSRSEMNVSTLELGDSALYLCASSIGGTSGDTQYFGPGTRLTVL.

The chain's CDR3 is CASSLNTGDNSPLHF. Here the CDR3 DNA reads TGCGCCAGCAGCTTGAACACAGGGGATAATTCACCCCTCCACTTT. V usage is TRBV5-1 and J usage is TRBJ1-6; TRBD1 matches 7 bases. The CDR3 has 15 residues. Germline CDR1 and CDR2: SGHRS and YFSETQ. V lost 1 base to trimming and J lost 5 bases; unmatched junction nucleotides: 3.

The rearrangement joins TRBV2 to TRBJ2-7; TRBD2 aligns across 9 bases. V lost 5 bases, J lost 2 bases, and 16 bases stayed unmatched. CDR1 and CDR2 (germline): SNHLY, FYNNEI. This CDR3 has 18 residues. The CDR3 protein is CASSLAGDGGRGPYEQYF. The CDR3 region has the DNA TGTGCCAGCAGTTTAGCGGGAGACGGGGGTCGGGGTCCCTACGAGCAGTACTTC.

This clone appeared a single time. The genes are TRBV7-2 and TRBJ1-4; perhaps TRBD1 as D (6 bases). The germline V gene has CDR1 SGHTA and CDR2 FQGNSA. CDR3 length: 14 amino acids. The V end was cut by 3 bases, the J end by 8 bases, with 13 bases between. The CDR3 DNA follows: TGTGCCAGCAGCTTCATGGCAGGGGTGGAAAAACTGTTTTTT. Its translation: CASSFMAGVEKLFF.

This chain connects TRBV5-4 to TRBJ2-3; D might be TRBD2 (5 bases). Looked up from germline, CDR1 is SGHNT and CDR2 is YYREEE (reference sequence). This CDR3 is 16 amino acids long. The V end was cut by 4 bases, the J end by 5 bases, with 20 bases between. The chain's CDR3 is CASSHSLAPPVDTQYF. The DNA for the CDR3 is TGTGCCAGCAGCCACTCTCTAGCACCCCCGGTAGATACGCAGTATTTT.

This rearrangement joins TRBV30 to TRBJ1-5; possible D gene TRBD1, 5 bases. The CDR3 runs to 14 residues. The germline V gene has CDR1 GTSNPN and CDR2 SVGIG (reference sequence). Trimming stripped 1 base from V and 10 bases from J, with 17 bases between. CDR3 nucleotides: TGTGCCTGGAGTGGGGGAGGGGATGATCGACCCCAGCATTTT. It specifies CAWSGGGDDRPQHF.

CDR3 sequence: CSVDGTGNTEAFF. The CDR3 region has the DNA TGCAGCGTTGATGGGACAGGGAACACTGAAGCTTTCTTT. The V gene is TRBV29-1, the J gene TRBJ1-1; 8 positions match TRBD1. J lost 1 base, V lost 3 bases, and 1 base had no gene match. This CDR3 is 13 amino acids long. Germline V gene data show CDR1 as SQVTM and CDR2 as ANQGSEA.

The V and J genes are TRBV15 and TRBJ2-7; D gene unclear. The V and J ends lost 0 bases and 3 bases respectively, with 6 bases between them. CDR1 is LNHNV and CDR2 is YYDKDF in the germline V gene (reference sequence). This CDR3 contains 13 residues. CDR3 sequence: CATSRDLSYEQYF. The CDR3 DNA sequence: TGTGCCACCAGCAGAGATCTTAGCTACGAGCAGTACTTC.

This sequence joins TRBV27 and TRBJ2-7; D gene unclear. Germline values: CDR1 MNHEY, CDR2 SMNVEV (reference sequence). V was cut by 6 bases and J by 2 bases, with 14 bases left in between. The length of the CDR3 is 14 residues. CDR3 loop: CASRTNLVAYEQYF. DNA of the CDR3: TGTGCCAGCAGGACAAACCTGGTAGCCTACGAGCAGTACTTC.

This sequence joins TRBV27 and TRBJ2-2; 7 bases match TRBD1. The CDR3 has 16 residues. In germline, CDR1 is MNHEY, CDR2 SMNVEV (reference sequence). Unmatched junction bases numbered 8, after V lost 2 bases and J lost 5 bases. This CDR3 is CASSLHPGGGTGELFF. Here the CDR3 DNA reads TGTGCCAGCAGTTTACACCCAGGGGGTGGGACCGGGGAGCTGTTTTTT.